One sample yielded the 6 T cell receptor beta chains listed below, sequenced in a study of shared clonotypes between healthy human individuals. The assay was immunoSEQ multiplex PCR, and TCRdb's table has in-frame clones only and misses some. The sample holds approximately 320,000 clones, over 75% seen once. Sequenced input: memory CD8+ T cells sorted from blood. The subset is: CD45RO+ cells pooled with CCR7-negative TemRA cells. These TCRs come from a man younger than 30 in good health.

This chain links TRBV5-1 with TRBJ2-5, with a tentative D call TRBD1 (5 bases). Germline loops: CDR1 SGHRS, CDR2 YFSETQ. CDR3 size: 14 residues. The V and J ends lost 4 bases and 0 bases respectively, with 10 bases between them. Written as DNA, the CDR3 is TGCGCCAGCAGCCTGACAGAGAACCAAGAGACCCAGTACTTC. This gives the protein CASSLTENQETQYF.

The V and J genes are TRBV6-5 and TRBJ2-7, with TRBD1 identical over 9 bases. CDR1 is MNHEY and CDR2 is SVGAGI in the germline V gene. CDR3 length equals 14 residues. V lost 6 bases and J lost 7; bases outside the gene matches: 10. The CDR3 DNA reads TGTGCCAGCAGCCCCCGACAGGGGGAGAATGAGCAGTACTTC. It is translated as CASSPRQGENEQYF.

The V call is TRBV4-2, the J call TRBJ2-1, with unresolved D. V was clipped by 0 bases and J by 7 bases, with 7 bases between them. The germline V gene has CDR1 LGHNA and CDR2 YNFKEQ. This CDR3 has 13 residues. The CDR3 sequence is CASSQEWGNEQFF. Written as DNA, the CDR3 is TGTGCCAGCAGCCAAGAATGGGGTAATGAGCAGTTCTTC.

The chain carries TRBV15 and TRBJ2-3, with TRBD2 matching 9 bases. This CDR3 spans 14 amino acids. The V gene end was trimmed by 8 bases and the J gene end by 1 base; junction bases not matched to a gene: 4. Germline-derived CDR1 and CDR2 are LNHNV and YYDKDF (reference sequence). In nucleotides, the CDR3 is TGTGCCACCGAACAGCGGGAGGGCACAGATACGCAGTATTTT. Encoded protein: CATEQREGTDTQYF.

J is TRBJ2-1 and V is TRBV27; 7 bases align to TRBD1. The V gene's germline CDR1 is MNHEY and CDR2 SMNVEV (reference sequence). Losses at the gene ends were 4 bases for V and 3 bases for J; bases not matched to a gene: 9. The CDR3 has 16 residues. The CDR3 is CASSWAGTAHYNEQFF. DNA for the CDR3: TGTGCCAGCAGTTGGGCCGGGACAGCCCACTACAATGAGCAGTTCTTC.

This chain links TRBV6-6 with TRBJ1-1; 7 nucleotides line up with TRBD1. Germline values: CDR1 MNHNY, CDR2 SVGAGI (reference sequence). This CDR3 spans 13 amino acids. With V trimmed by 2 bases and J by 8 bases, 5 bases remained unmatched. In DNA form, the CDR3 reads TGTGCCAGCAGTTACCGAAGGGGGCCCGAAGCTTTCTTT. This encodes CASSYRRGPEAFF.